The present entry profiles one TCR beta chain with its context. Which antigen it targets is not known. Qualities for individual bases were not recorded, and no much larger clone is one base off. The germline V gene (reference sequence) sets CDR1 to LNHDA and CDR2 to SQIVND. Trimming at the junction amounts to 5 bases on V and 1 base on J, and the germline ends lie 17 bases apart. The CDR3 starts with the cysteine, ends with the phenylalanine, and has 16 residues. The only DNA kept is the CDR3, 48 bases in frame from the first base. The cohort comprised 550 to 700 healthy bone marrow donors. At the time of sampling, all cohort members were nominally healthy, though unrecorded immune exposures were likely present. The donor tested CMV seronegative, placing the donor among the approximately 400 seronegative members of the cohort. A peripheral blood sample was provided by each donor, and peripheral blood mononuclear cells were used for TCR beta sequencing. Genomic DNA was extracted from the blood cell samples with the Qiagen DNeasy Blood Extraction Kit.

Library preparation employed the immunoSEQ multiplex PCR assay. A mixture of 60 forward primers for TCR Vbeta segments and 13 reverse primers for TCR Jbeta segments was used in the multiplex PCR. The CDR3 region of rearranged TCR beta genes was amplified from genomic DNA with a multiplex PCR assay. Amplified TCR beta libraries were sequenced as 87-base-pair reads on the Illumina HiSeq System. On the study's bioinformatics: In a later analysis, some 80 million unique TCR beta chains were counted across the 500 to 850 repertoires, and approximately 11 million of these chains were shared by at least two donors. A nearest-neighbor algorithm error-corrected the raw reads and collapsed the reads into unique sequences, merging closely related sequences to remove PCR and sequencing errors. Alignment of CDR3 sequences to IMGT reference sequences was used to assign V, D and J gene segments. For a sequence to be retained, at least a six-nucleotide match to both a V gene segment and a J gene segment was required. Rearrangements were classified as productive when the CDR3 lacked stop codons and remained in frame with V and J, and all other rearrangements were classified as non-productive. Following IMGT convention, CDR3 was defined as the stretch from the second conserved V-encoded cysteine to the conserved J-encoded phenylalanine. Sequences without an unambiguous match to a single V gene segment were excluded from the earlier analysis of approximately 600 of the donors. In an earlier analysis of 500 to 750 of the donors, V segments were called functional above 56.7% productive rearrangements and were called segregating when the between-donor standard deviation exceeded 5%. A statistical classification framework was built to diagnose cytomegalovirus status from the catalog of TCR beta chain sequences. In a later analysis, TCR nucleotide sequences were compared against IMGT/GENE-DB human TR gene sequences so that V and J genes could be assigned. In a later analysis, CDR3 sequences and most-parsimonious VDJ recombination scenarios were assigned using the TCRdist pipeline. In a later analysis, each TCR beta chain was defined by its CDR3 amino acid sequence together with its V-gene family, and reads lacking a unique V-gene family were excluded. A later analysis removed several hundred highly shared, low-generation-probability nucleotide sequences to deal with suspected cross-contamination and a sequencing artifact. In a later analysis, a clonal expansion index for each public chain was calculated from normalized within-repertoire ranks of inferred template counts. In a later analysis, generation probabilities were computed with a VDJ recombination model fitted to out-of-frame rearrangements, and the resulting probabilities were checked against IGoR. A later analysis scored TCR-TCR, TCR-HLA and TCR-CMV co-occurrence with hypergeometric tests, applying a repertoire-size bias correction to TCR pairs. In a later analysis, false discovery rates were estimated by permuting HLA or CMV assignments 20 times. In a later analysis, co-occurring TCRs were grouped using DBSCAN, with TCRdist sequence similarity added in when clustering inside HLA-allele-positive subsets. Repertoires with fewer than 30,000 or more than 120,000 public chains, plus five repertoires with anomalous nucleotide sharing, were excluded from co-occurrence clustering. Sourced from immuneACCESS, this table was stored by TCRdb with only in-frame sequences that have V and J called. A share of the clones is absent; for the studies checked, an unresolved V gene accounts for under half, and the remainder has no known explanation. V and J calls and clone size are given by that table; D and trimming were obtained from the DNA. The sample data list 150,000 to 200,000 clones, and around 83% of these were observed just once. The ten most abundant clones make up less than 2% of the sample.

The record originates from a study of cytomegalovirus exposure and HLA in healthy donors (dated by TCRdb to about 2017). Concerning the study at large: In an earlier analysis of fewer than 750 of the donors, 250 to 300 Gb of sequence data and approximately 100 million unique TCR beta sequences from about 180 million T cells were reported. An early release covering some 640 HLA-typed donors comprised approximately 290 gigabases of sequencing data and approximately 85 million unique TCR sequences. Of the 398 genotyped donors, 81% fell in the genetic ancestry cluster associated with self-reported Caucasian donors. The aim of the study was to test whether cataloging public T cell receptors could identify signatures of past pathogen exposure. Using immunosequencing, the study profiled T cell repertoires from approximately 700 subjects and related those repertoires to cytomegalovirus serostatus. In addition to the first cohort of 666 subjects, a separate validation cohort of under 150 different subjects was used. To predict cytomegalovirus infection status, the study brought together high-throughput TCR immunosequencing, statistical association of individual TCRs with disease status, and machine learning. To study patterns of TCR occurrence, a later analysis re-analyzed previously published TCR beta repertoires from around 700 donors and added high-resolution HLA genotyping. Rather than using new phenotypic data, the later analysis identified candidate immune exposures from TCR beta sequences and from how often those sequences occurred across donors. An earlier analysis of 450 to 750 of the donors used high-throughput TCR beta sequencing to judge whether each TCR beta V gene segment behaved as functional or pseudogenic. Donor age, sex, ethnicity and CMV serostatus were compiled together with the repertoire data. A later genetic analysis used genome-wide SNP genotypes for about 65% of the 666 donors, treating that subset as a discovery cohort. All discovery cohort repertoires had been generated on a single sequencing platform. Both class I and class II loci were covered by HLA typing, at four-digit resolution. Typing coverage varied by locus: roughly 620-630 donors for A, B, C, DRB1 and DQB1; more than 500 for DQA1; about 590 for DPA1; 450 to 480 for DPB1. Several DR-DQ haplotypes were handled as single units for association and clustering because linkage in the cohort was strong. Across 398 genotyped donors of the cohort, an average of about 250,000 unique TCR beta nucleotide sequences per donor were sequenced, and 15% to 20% of those sequences were non-productive. On the study overall, not on this receptor specifically: Because counts were too low, seventeen rarely observed V segments, including chromosome 9 orphons, were excluded from the earlier analysis of several hundred of the donors. Linkage disequilibrium might explain the correlated functional status among segregating V segments, but an unknown experimental factor could not be ruled out. Only TCR beta chains were sequenced in this cohort, and the absence of alpha or paired-chain data limited detectable features. Some IMGT-functional V segments, including TRBV6-2 and TRBV6-3, could not be told apart with the 87-base-pair reads, so those segments were excluded. Specific HLA alleles were associated with 15,000 to 20,000 TCR beta sequences at a false discovery rate of 0.05 in a later analysis. V-gene and J-gene trimming of TCR beta chains was associated with a missense DCLRE1C variant in a later genetic analysis, and the association was replicated in an independent cohort. A total of around 150 TCR beta chains were listed by the study as associated with cytomegalovirus. When HLA alleles, especially DR and DQ, strongly co-occurred, attributing TCR associations to individual alleles was difficult. A further reported finding was that TCR beta sequences accurately predicted the HLA-A and HLA-B alleles for most subjects in the first cohort. HLA typing was unavailable for some donors at each locus, so association tests used only the typed subset. In a later analysis, most CMV-associated TCR beta chains were found to appear HLA-restricted, with HLA associations seemingly driven largely by CMV exposure. According to a later analysis, TCR association rates differed among HLA loci, with DRB1 alleles showing the most associated TCRs and HLA-C alleles showing the fewest. Compared with equally common non-associated chains, HLA-associated TCR beta chains in a later analysis were more clonally expanded and had lower generation probabilities. A later genetic analysis reported fewer N-insertions in productive TCRs among donors in an Asian-associated ancestry cluster than the roughly 650-donor mean. Presence/absence analyses assumed roughly uniform sequencing depth across donors, an assumption that may not hold. An earlier analysis of approximately 590 of the donors showed that most TCR beta V segments appeared in productive rearrangements either about 87% or about 30% of the time, which broadly matched IMGT annotations. Immune exposure information for the cohort was limited to CMV serostatus. While some public TCRs were present in many individuals, most TCR sequences turned up only very rarely across donors. Cytomegalovirus status was reported to be diagnosed by the classifier with high specificity and sensitivity in both the original and validation cohorts. In vitro tests confirmed that three of the cytomegalovirus-associated TCR beta chains recognize cytomegalovirus antigens. In a later analysis, several top co-occurrence clusters were reported to appear linked to parvovirus B19, influenza, CMV and Epstein-Barr virus. According to the authors, the approach could potentially be generalized to other disease states and immunological phenotypes. A group of highly shared sequence variants was considered likely to be a technical artifact of the sequencing pipeline.

The chain is assembled from TRBV19 and TRBJ2-5, and TRBD1 may be the D gene, going by 6 matching bases. Sequenced material: PBMCs. The clonotype was recovered from a woman between 18 and 29 years old in good health and CMV-seronegative. The nucleotide sequence is TGTGCCAGTAGTCGAAAGCCTCAGGGGTTCCAAGAGACCCAGTACTTC. Translation gives CASSRKPQGFQETQYF.